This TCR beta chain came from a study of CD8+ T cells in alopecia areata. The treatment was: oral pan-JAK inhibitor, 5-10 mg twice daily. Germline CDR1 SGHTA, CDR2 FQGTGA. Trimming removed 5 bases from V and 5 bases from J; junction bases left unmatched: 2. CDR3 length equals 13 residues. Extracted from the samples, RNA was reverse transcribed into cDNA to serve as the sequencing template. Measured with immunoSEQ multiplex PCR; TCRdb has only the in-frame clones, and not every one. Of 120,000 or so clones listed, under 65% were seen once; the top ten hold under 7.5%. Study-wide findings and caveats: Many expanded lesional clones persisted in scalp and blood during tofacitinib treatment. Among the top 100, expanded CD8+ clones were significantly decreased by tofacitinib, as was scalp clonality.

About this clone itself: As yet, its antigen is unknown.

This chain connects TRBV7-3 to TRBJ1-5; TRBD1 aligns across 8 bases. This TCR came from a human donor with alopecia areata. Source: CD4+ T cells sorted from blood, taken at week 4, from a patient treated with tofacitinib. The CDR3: CASSADRDQPQHF. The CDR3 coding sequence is TGTGCCAGCAGCGCGGACAGGGATCAGCCCCAGCATTTT.